The clone carrying this T cell receptor (beta chain) was counted a single time. No antigen is known for it. Given a much more abundant clone one base away, this may be a read error. The CDR3 loop spans 11 amino acids. Trimming left V 4 bases short and J 5 bases short, with 6 bases between. CDR1 and CDR2 (germline): MNHEY, SVGEGT. Total RNA (around 500 ng) served as template for TCR beta cDNA synthesis primed by a constant-region primer. Each TCR beta library was derived from three nested multiplex PCR rounds that employed slightly modified ARM-PCR. With TRBV1-TRBV30 forward primers and a C-beta reverse primer, the first two PCR rounds were run for about 10 cycles each. TCRdb redid the calling of the multiplex PCR reads with MiXCR, one entry per CDR3 protein. The repertoire has about 330,000 distinct CDR3 sequences, 65% of them found once; the top ten carry about 6.1%. These data are taken from a study of tumor-infiltrating lymphocytes in primary liver carcinoma. Study background: Patients were men and women aged 30 to 69 years.

The blood RNA (from unsorted whole blood) was obtained, and germline DNA was also extracted. The patients lived with chronic HBV infection and had not yet received any treatment. Study-level points and caveats: Because of bulk unsorted sampling, CD4+ and CD8+ repertoires were not subjected to comparison. Against blood, tumors held a significantly higher top-250-clone fraction (p = 0.039).

Sequencing was done on a sample of peripheral blood. This receptor was taken from a man aged 40-55 years with primary liver carcinoma and hepatitis B virus infection. The rearrangement links TRBV6-2 or TRBV6-3 to TRBJ2-7; no clear D. CDR3 bases: TGTGCCAGCAGTTCTGCCCACGAGCAGTACTTC. Translating it yields CASSSAHEQYF.